This TCR beta chain was sequenced for a study of shared clonotypes between healthy human individuals. HIV-negative, healthy adults without recent acute infections or vaccinations were the donors. As to this clone: Antigen unknown.

Study-wide points: Specimens sampled were limited to blood, with tissue repertoires likely differing.

Unsorted PBMC DNA underwent sequencing on ten immunoSEQ deep assay plates. Clones were read by immunoSEQ multiplex PCR, and TCRdb kept only the in-frame ones, dropping some. The sample shows about 510,000 clones, 60% to 80% of them seen only once. The sequence was obtained from a woman in her thirties or forties in good health. Some clones in this sample may be carry-over from other donors' samples. Specimen: PBMCs.

The CDR3 sequence: CAWSGESLANEQYF. CDR3 DNA sequence: TGTGCCTGGAGTGGGGAAAGTCTGGCCAACGAGCAGTACTTC. This chain joins TRBV30 and TRBJ2-7, with no clear D. V was clipped by 1 base and J by 5 bases, with 15 bases between them. CDR1 is GTSNPN and CDR2 is SVGIG in the germline V gene (reference sequence). The CDR3 is 14 residues long.